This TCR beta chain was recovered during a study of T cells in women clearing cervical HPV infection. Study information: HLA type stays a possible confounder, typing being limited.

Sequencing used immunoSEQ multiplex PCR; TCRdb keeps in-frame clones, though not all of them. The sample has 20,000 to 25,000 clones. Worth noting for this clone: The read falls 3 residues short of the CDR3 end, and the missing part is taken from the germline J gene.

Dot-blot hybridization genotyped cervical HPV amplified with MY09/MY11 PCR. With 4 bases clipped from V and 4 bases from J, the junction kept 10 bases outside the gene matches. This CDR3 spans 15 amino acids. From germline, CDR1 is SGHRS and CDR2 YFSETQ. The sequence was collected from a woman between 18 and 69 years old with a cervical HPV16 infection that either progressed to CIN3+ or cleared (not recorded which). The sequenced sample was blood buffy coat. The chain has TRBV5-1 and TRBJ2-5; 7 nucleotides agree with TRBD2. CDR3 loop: CASSENRGDAETQYF. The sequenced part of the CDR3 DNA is TGCGCCAGCAGCGAGAACCGGGGGGATGCAGAGACC.